This T cell receptor beta chain was sequenced during a study of identical twins. There are many counts of this clonotype. TCRdb reprocessed the 5' RACE reads with MiXCR, giving one entry per CDR3 protein. This sample has roughly 770,000 distinct CDR3 sequences, with around a sixth found just once. The CDR3 runs 16 residues. Germline V gene lookup returns CDR1 WSHSY and CDR2 SAAADI. With 4 bases removed from V and 1 base from J, the gap between germline ends came to 16 bases. A further study also used this sample, focusing on T cells expressing NK-cell markers. As reported in that work: There were four donors in whom these clonotypes also led the CD3+CD56-NKG2C+ fraction.

Specimen: PBMCs. The chain couples TRBV10-2 to TRBJ1-1; D call uncertain. The clonotype originates from a woman aged 18-29 years in good health. The CDR3 region is CASSAYLETSNTEAFF. The CDR3 region has the DNA TGCGCCAGCAGTGCTTACCTAGAAACGTCGAACACTGAAGCTTTCTTT.